This T cell receptor beta chain originates from a study of T-cell memory formation after mild COVID-19. Notes on the study in general: A balance of CD4 and CD8 characterized clones contracting day 15 to 85, whereas later expanders leaned CD4+.

Concerning this clonotype itself: Its specificity is unknown.

From the 5' RACE reads, TCRdb called clonotypes with MiXCR, one entry per CDR3 protein. Of hundreds of thousands of distinct CDR3 sequences in the sample, over 15% were seen once. Sequencing was carried out using PBMCs or a T cell subset sorted from them (not recorded which). The source is an adult woman who had mild COVID-19 (a few samples of this study predate the infection). Cell type and time point are not known.

The CDR3 DNA is TGTGCCAGCGCGGGGGGGCGGCGTGGCGAGCAGTACTTC. The encoded protein is CASAGGRRGEQYF. The chain joins TRBV27 to TRBJ2-7; 9 positions agree with TRBD2. Germline assignment: CDR1 MNHEY and CDR2 SMNVEV (reference sequence). The CDR3 contains 13 residues. Losses at the gene ends were 8 bases for V and 6 bases for J; bases not matched to a gene: 8.